The text below deals with one TCR beta chain. This clonotype occurred a few times. Its specific antigen is unknown. Base quality data are lacking; no much larger clone is found one base away. TCR alpha and beta chain libraries were amplified separately from the second PCR step onward. Donor CMV status was determined by IFNgamma production from CD4+ T cells after overnight stimulation of fresh PBMCs with CMV viral lysate. Using Miltenyi beads, CD4 T cells were first positively selected, and CD8 T cells were then positively selected from the CD4-negative fraction. After staining for CD3, CD4, CD8, CD45RA, CD27 and a live/dead dye, cells were sorted on a BD Aria II into four subsets based on CD45RA and CD27. A few healthy volunteers provided blood, and each donor's sample was split into CD4 and CD8 T cells and then further divided into four differentiation subsets. Roughly 120 ml of peripheral blood was collected from each donor, and PBMC were isolated from the blood using Ficoll-Paque PLUS density-gradient centrifugation. Sorted cells were lysed in RLT buffer, after which RNA was extracted using a Qiagen RNeasy kit and stored at -80 degrees C.

Library preparation was by UMI-ligation and nested PCR. The beta constant-region primer consisted of an equimolar mixture of two oligonucleotides that together covered TRBC1 and TRBC2. T4 RNA ligase 1 ligated a single-stranded oligonucleotide carrying the SP2 primer and a 12-nucleotide UMI to the cDNA 3' end. Four rounds of PCR were used to amplify ligated cDNA, with nested alpha and beta constant-region primers being used together with the SP2 primer. The ligation reaction was incubated at 16°C for about 20-24 hours. PCR2 was usually performed as a SYBR Green qPCR and halted at a preset threshold so that over-amplification would not occur. Every purification after the first one was done using Agencourt AMPure XP magnetic beads. Library quantification was done by Qubit, followed by a TapeStation check on which the main peak was expected at around 650 bp. Pooled libraries were sequenced on an Illumina MiSeq with v2 2x251 paired-end kits, typically giving roughly 0.9-2.1 million reads per sample. Each sample was pooled at 3.5 to 5 nM, and roughly 4.5-8% PhiX was included to help cluster recognition. The published analysis was carried out like this. Decombinator assigned V and J genes to Demultiplexor-processed FASTQ reads by tag matching, allowing a single base-pair mismatch. Collapsinator relied on UMIs to fix sequencing errors as well as frequency errors caused by PCR heterogeneity. CDR3Translator translated TCRs and extracted CDR3s from the conserved cysteine to the FGXG phenylalanine, flagging non-productive sequences. Gini, Shannon entropy and inverse Simpson indices were computed after subsampling the repertoires to the same number of UMI-defined TCRs. Clonotype abundance distributions were fitted to a power law by maximum likelihood within the linear range. When run on a single naive CD8 sample, MIGEC and the pipeline yielded similar UMI counts, similar unique TCR numbers and similar clonal distributions. One analysis removed from the naive repertoire any naive TCRs that were also found in any memory subset from the same donor. The repertoires were searched for 7,000 to 8,000 CMV-associated CDR3 sequences that had been compiled from VDJdb and a published dataset. Using fastp trimming at Q25 and MiXCR clonotype assembly, TCRdb reanalyzed the public sequencing data and kept in-frame beta chains. For every CDR3 protein sequence, its rows merge into one entry that carries the most common genes and DNA. It is TCRdb's table, rather than the study itself, that gives the V and J calls and clone size. The sample data list 120,000 to 150,000 distinct CDR3 sequences, and about 15% of these were observed just once. Of the sample, 0.14% falls within the top ten clones.

This entry is derived from a study of naive and memory T cell subsets (dated by TCRdb to the late 2010s). Regarding the research as a whole: An open-source, UMI-based TCR alpha and beta sequencing pipeline was applied to sorted naive and memory peripheral blood T cell subsets. The results of the functional CMV T cell responses matched the IgG serology results in every case. RNA was DNase-treated and reverse transcribed with TCR constant-region primers, mostly using SuperScript III. What the study reported, not specific to this receptor: A few larger clonotypes were found in naive repertoires, especially CD8, and these larger clonotypes were possibly memory cells re-expressing CD45RA. Each clonotype was defined as a single alpha or beta chain sequence rather than as a paired alpha/beta receptor. In both CD4 and CD8 cells, a rise in Gini index and a fall in Shannon and inverse Simpson diversity were observed from naive through CM, EM and EMRA. Following error correction, more than 90% of naive TCR sequences occurred only once, which made naive abundance distributions much steeper than those of memory subsets. RNA-based TCR counts may be influenced by expression changes linked to T cell activation and differentiation. The repertoire findings for the naive and memory subsets could not be validated against a ground truth because none was available. A power law was followed by TCR abundance, with an exponent that differed between naive and memory subsets but was consistent across the three individuals.

For CDR1 and CDR2, the germline V gene (reference sequence) lists SEHNR and FQNEAQ. Cut back by 0 bases and 6 bases, the V and J ends lie 10 bases apart. The CDR3, cysteine through phenylalanine, is 14 amino acids long. Solely the CDR3 DNA is kept, with 42 bases framed from the first base. Sequencing was done on a sample of naive CD4+ T cells from blood. Explained via the paper, the cell subset or site label denotes: naive T cells, CD45RA high CD27+. The TCR was taken from a human donor in good health. Here the chain combines TRBV7-9 and TRBJ2-3; the D gene cannot be resolved reliably. The CDR3 has the sequence CASSLADRRDTQYF. The nucleotide sequence reads TGTGCCAGCAGCTTAGCGGACCGGCGCGATACGCAGTATTTT.